The next 26 T cell receptor beta chains were all read from a single sample in a study of T cells in Graves' hyperthyroidism and ophthalmopathy. RNA transcripts were the template for amplifying TCR beta CDR3 regions. During a first-round RT-PCR of the TCR CDR3, the HTBI primer set was used. MiXCR, applied by TCRdb to the multiplex PCR reads, yields one record per CDR3 protein. The sample holds around 340,000 distinct CDR3 sequences, 15% to 20% seen once. Sequencing was performed on blood. The receptor set was obtained from a woman aged 35 to 49 with Graves' ophthalmopathy.

This clonotype was counted ten times or more. The rearrangement joins TRBV7-8 to TRBJ2-7; 7 positions match TRBD1. V dropped 1 base and J dropped 3; count of bases not matched to a gene: 3. CDR3 length equals 14 residues. The germline CDR1 and CDR2 sequences are SGHVS and FQNEAQ. CDR3 nucleotides: TGTGCCAGCAGCTTAGGGGGACAGTACTACGAGCAGTACTTC. Its protein is CASSLGGQYYEQYF.

V and J are TRBV6-1 and TRBJ2-7; weak D call: TRBD1 (6 bases). CDR1 is MNHNS and CDR2 is SASEGT in the germline V gene. CDR3 length: 14 residues. The V gene lost 7 bases and the J gene lost 2 bases, with 15 bases spanning the gap. CDR3 DNA: TGTGCCAGCAACCACCGGGACAAAACCTACGAGCAGTACTTC. Protein: CASNHRDKTYEQYF.

The rearrangement links TRBV19 to TRBJ2-3; D is unresolved. Germline V lookup: CDR1 LNHDA, CDR2 SQIVND (reference sequence). This CDR3 spans 13 amino acids. V was shortened by 7 bases and J by 3 bases, with 11 bases between the two germline ends. The CDR3 region has the DNA TGTGCCAGTAATCAGTTCAGAACAGATACGCAGTATTTT. It specifies CASNQFRTDTQYF.

This clonotype was detected many times. This chain uses TRBV20-1 with TRBJ1-5; no reliable D call. Germline CDR1 and CDR2: DFQATT and SNEGSKA (reference sequence). The CDR3 is made up of 12 amino acids. Deletions cut 4 bases from V and 4 bases from J, with 8 bases between. DNA of the CDR3: TGCAGTGCTATATCAGAAAATCAGCCCCAGCATTTT. Its protein product is CSAISENQPQHF.

A remark on this clonotype: This may come from a read error, since a much larger clone is one base off. The J gene is TRBJ2-4, the V gene TRBV6-1; possible D gene TRBD1, 6 bases. The CDR3 covers 11 residues. CDR1 and CDR2 from the germline V gene are MNHNS and SASEGT. CDR3 sequence: CASRMGAIQHF. CDR3 coding DNA: TGTGCCAGCAGAATGGGGGCCATTCAGCACTTC.

This clonotype was detected ten times or more. The junction departs from germline at one end; a sequencing error may be responsible. This rearrangement joins TRBV28 to TRBJ1-2, with 7 bases matching TRBD1. The length of the CDR3 is 12 residues. Germline assignment: CDR1 MDHEN and CDR2 SYDVKM. The CDR3 nucleotides read TGTGCCAACAGTTTATACAGGGGTGGCTACACCTTC. This codes for CANSLYRGGYTF.

In this sample, this clonotype turned up many times. The chain couples TRBV15 to TRBJ1-1; D possibly corresponds to TRBD1 (6 bases). V lost 6 bases, J lost 4 bases, and 18 bases lay in between. There are 15 residues in the CDR3. From germline, CDR1 is LNHNV and CDR2 YYDKDF (reference sequence). The CDR3 region is CATRQTLRGGTEAFF. CDR3 sequence (DNA): TGTGCCACCAGGCAAACACTCAGGGGCGGCACTGAAGCTTTCTTT.

This clonotype was detected ten times or more. The chain uses TRBV12-3 or TRBV12-4 and TRBJ2-4; D call uncertain. The V and J ends lost 5 bases and 10 bases respectively, with 12 bases between them. This CDR3 comprises 12 residues. CDR3 nucleotides: TGTGCCAGCAGTACTTCTTACGGGATTCAGTACTTC. The encoded protein is CASSTSYGIQYF.

This clonotype was counted many times. The rearrangement joins TRBV7-2 to TRBJ1-6; D is possibly TRBD1 (6 bases). Germline CDR1 reads SGHTA; CDR2 reads FQGNSA. The CDR3 totals 13 residues. Trimming pared 8 bases from V and 9 bases from J, leaving 14 bases between. The CDR3 protein is CASGAGGLSPLHF. The CDR3 nucleotides are TGTGCCAGCGGAGCGGGGGGCCTTTCACCCCTCCACTTT.

Many counts were recorded for this clonotype. V and J are TRBV11-2 and TRBJ2-7; D is perhaps TRBD2 (5 bases). Per germline, CDR1 SGHAT and CDR2 FQNNGV. This CDR3 has 14 residues. V lost 0 bases and J lost 4, with 10 bases in between. The CDR3 sequence is CASSLDDGVYEQYF. In DNA, the CDR3 is TGTGCCAGCAGCTTAGATGACGGGGTATACGAGCAGTACTTC.

This clonotype occurred many times. The chain recombines TRBV2 with TRBJ2-7; D possibly matches TRBD1 or TRBD2 (6 bases each). The V and J ends lost 2 bases and 5 bases respectively, with 16 bases between them. Germline-derived CDR1 and CDR2 are SNHLY and FYNNEI. The CDR3 spans 15 residues. The CDR3 sequence is CASSEQGRGANEQYF. DNA for the CDR3: TGTGCCAGCAGTGAACAGGGGCGCGGGGCCAACGAGCAGTACTTC.

The table lists this clonotype with many counts. The genes are TRBV19 and TRBJ1-2; 9 nucleotides match TRBD1. The germline V gene has CDR1 LNHDA and CDR2 SQIVND (reference sequence). V was pared by 3 bases and J by 4 bases, with 9 bases of the junction left unmatched. The CDR3 sequence is 16 residues long. The chain's CDR3 is CASSITGTGSVYGYTF. The CDR3 DNA sequence: TGTGCCAGTAGTATCACCGGGACAGGGAGCGTCTATGGCTACACCTTC.

This clonotype came up a few times. The final CDR3 position lacks the conserved phenylalanine or tryptophan, pointing to a likely read error. The chain couples TRBV12-3 or TRBV12-4 to TRBJ2-3; 7 bases are shared with TRBD1. V was pared by 5 bases and J by 6 bases, with 5 bases of the junction left unmatched. The CDR3 is 13 amino acids. In DNA, the CDR3 is TGTGCCAGCAGTGACAGGGACACGGATACGCAGTATTTG. Amino acid sequence: CASSDRDTDTQYL.

This clonotype came up a few times. The rearrangement uses TRBV6-2 or TRBV6-3 and TRBJ1-1; a weak D match, TRBD1 (6 bases). The CDR3 spans 12 residues. Germline assignment: CDR1 MNHEY and CDR2 SVGEGT. V lost 8 bases, J lost 4 bases, and 11 bases lay in between. CDR3 protein: CASGEQGTEAFF. The CDR3 DNA reads as TGTGCCAGCGGGGAACAGGGCACTGAAGCTTTCTTT.

This clonotype was observed at least ten times. The rearrangement joins TRBV28 to TRBJ1-1, with D maybe TRBD1 (5 bases). The CDR3 covers 14 residues. V lost 5 bases to trimming and J lost 1 base, with 11 bases between them. Germline V gene sequence: CDR1 MDHEN, CDR2 SYDVKM. DNA for the CDR3: TGTGCCAGCAGTATAGGGGTAAGGAACACTGAAGCTTTCTTT. Translation gives CASSIGVRNTEAFF.

This clonotype was seen ten or more times. This chain connects TRBV27 to TRBJ2-7, with 7 bases that match TRBD1. This CDR3 is built from 15 residues. With V trimmed by 0 bases and J by 3 bases, 5 bases remained unmatched. CDR1 MNHEY and CDR2 SMNVEV come from the germline V gene (reference sequence). CDR3 sequence (DNA): TGTGCCAGCAGTTTATCGAGGGGGCGGCTCTACGAGCAGTACTTC. It is translated as CASSLSRGRLYEQYF.

This clonotype was detected ten times or more. This chain uses TRBV4-1 with TRBJ2-2; 8 nucleotides align to TRBD2. Germline values: CDR1 MGHRA, CDR2 YSYEKL. The V gene end was trimmed by 5 bases and the J gene end by 7 bases; junction bases not matched to a gene: 9. This CDR3 contains 15 residues. CDR3 sequence reads: CASSSSGSESGELFF. CDR3 DNA: TGCGCCAGCAGCTCGAGCGGGAGTGAGAGCGGGGAGCTGTTTTTT.

This clonotype was picked up many times. The chain combines TRBV12-3 or TRBV12-4 with TRBJ1-2, with D perhaps matching TRBD1 (6 bases). The ends were cut back, 3 bases at V and 8 bases at J, with 16 bases in the middle. CDR3 length: 14 residues. The CDR3 DNA sequence: TGTGCCAGCAGTTTTAGTACAGGGTCTAAAGGCTACACCTTC. Translation: CASSFSTGSKGYTF.

This clonotype was seen many times. The chain couples TRBV7-9 to TRBJ2-7, with 8 bases lining up with TRBD2. The germline V gene encodes CDR1 SEHNR and CDR2 FQNEAQ (reference sequence). V dropped 8 bases and J dropped 0; count of bases not matched to a gene: 9. The CDR3 is 15 residues long. In DNA, the CDR3 is TGTGCCAGCGCATCCCCGGGAGGGCACTCCTACGAGCAGTACTTC. Its translation is CASASPGGHSYEQYF.

This clonotype has at least ten counts. The V and J genes are TRBV27 and TRBJ2-7; 12 nucleotides agree with TRBD1. The CDR3 is 15 residues long. Trimming cost V 6 bases and J 5 bases; bases outside gene matches: 8. Germline CDR1 reads MNHEY; CDR2 reads SMNVEV (reference sequence). CDR3 sequence: CASSRPGQGANEQYF. Written as DNA, the CDR3 is TGTGCCAGCAGCCGACCGGGACAGGGGGCCAACGAGCAGTACTTC.

As for this clonotype: A much larger clone is a single base away; this may be a read error. No conserved phenylalanine or tryptophan ends this CDR3, so it is likely a read error. The V gene is TRBV6-1, the J gene TRBJ2-2; D gene unclear. Germline lookup yields CDR1 MNHNS and CDR2 SASEGT. The CDR3 loop spans 12 amino acids. Deletions cut 4 bases from V and 6 bases from J, with 6 bases between. The CDR3 DNA follows: TGTGCCAGCAGTGGCCCTGCCGGGGAGCTGTTTTCT. Its translation is CASSGPAGELFS.

This clonotype was seen at least ten times. This sequence joins TRBV12-3 or TRBV12-4 and TRBJ1-2; no firm D call. CDR3 length: 13 amino acids. Trimming took 3 bases from V and 6 from J, leaving 11 bases between them. The CDR3 loop is CASSLSGSDGYTF. CDR3 sequence (DNA): TGTGCCAGCAGTTTGAGTGGGTCGGATGGCTACACCTTC.

This clonotype was seen many times. This chain uses TRBV19 with TRBJ1-5, with D perhaps TRBD1 (6 bases). The CDR3 is 18 residues long. Germline-derived CDR1 and CDR2 are LNHDA and SQIVND (reference sequence). The ends were cut back, 4 bases at V and 1 base at J, with 20 bases in the middle. In DNA, the CDR3 is TGTGCCAGTAGTACCGATATGGGTAGGGGGATAAGCAATCAGCCCCAGCATTTT. This codes for CASSTDMGRGISNQPQHF. Complete variable domain (other parts from reference TRBV19 and TRBJ1-5): DGGITQSPKYLFRKEGQNVTLSCEQNLNHDAMYWYRQDPGQGLRLIYYSQIVNDFQKGDIAEGYSVSREKKESFPLTVTSAQKNPTAFYLCASSTDMGRGISNQPQHFGDGTRLSIL.

The sample holds many counts of this clonotype. V and J are TRBV4-3 and TRBJ2-7; possible D gene TRBD2, 5 bases. Germline V CDR1 and CDR2: LGHNA, YSLEER. V dropped 0 bases and J dropped 2 bases, with 17 bases sitting between them. This CDR3 is built from 17 residues. CDR3 region: CASSQDLVRADPYEQYF. CDR3 DNA: TGCGCCAGCAGCCAAGATCTAGTACGAGCGGACCCCTACGAGCAGTACTTC.

This clonotype was observed a handful of times. The chain employs TRBV6-1 and TRBJ1-1; 7 positions agree with TRBD1. Trimming at V came to 4 bases and at J to 1 base, leaving 9 bases not matched to a gene. The CDR3 spans 16 residues. Germline CDR1 MNHNS, CDR2 SASEGT. CDR3 DNA sequence: TGTGCCAGCAGTGTAAATCCCGGGACAGCGAACACTGAAGCTTTCTTT. The encoded protein is CASSVNPGTANTEAFF.

This clonotype came up many times. The chain recombines TRBV11-2 with TRBJ2-7; 9 nucleotides agree with TRBD2. CDR3 length: 16 amino acids. Per the germline V gene, CDR1 is SGHAT and CDR2 is FQNNGV. With 4 bases clipped from V and 5 bases from J, the junction kept 12 bases outside the gene matches. This CDR3 reads CASSSRGSGSFHEQYF. The DNA for the CDR3 is TGTGCCAGCAGCTCCCGTGGTAGCGGGAGTTTCCACGAGCAGTACTTC.